This T cell receptor (beta chain) was observed in a study of vaccination and CD4 T cells after COVID-19. Overall study: Each post-COVID sample was drawn after diagnosis, and the median interval was approximately 100 days (range 35 to 161).

Sequencing of the DNA from cultured CD4+ T cells was carried out with the Oncomine TCR Beta short-read assay. Using the QIAamp micro DNA kit, genomic DNA was extracted from the CD4+ T cells that had been cultured. MiXCR, run by TCRdb on the PCR reads, gives a single entry per CDR3 protein. This sample has about 13,000 distinct CDR3 sequences, with around 45% found just once. This CDR3 is 14 amino acids long. V was shortened by 5 bases and J by 4 bases, with 11 bases between the two germline ends. CDR1 and CDR2 from the germline V gene are SGHTA and FQGTGA. This clonotype was recorded a few times. Its antigen is not known. The treatment is: roughly 11-day PBMC culture with coronavirus spike peptide pools or control peptides (ViraFEST assay).

The chain joins TRBV7-3 to TRBJ2-2, with no clear D. Sequences were derived from CD4+ T cells from blood, cultured in vitro, sampled after SARS-CoV-2 vaccination. The source is a human donor who had recovered from COVID-19. CDR3 amino acids: CASSRYQGTGELFF. In DNA, the CDR3 is TGTGCCAGCAGCCGTTATCAAGGCACCGGGGAGCTGTTTTTT.